Below are 14 T cell receptor beta chains sequenced from a single sample in a study of Ad26.COV2.S vaccination and SARS-CoV-2 variants. The table came from immunoSEQ multiplex PCR; TCRdb's copy has only in-frame clones and leaves some out. The sample consists of roughly 320,000 clones, around 86% of them appearing once. Stated treatment: some 19 received Ad26.COV2.S at low or high dose, single or two shots; about 5 received placebo; per-sample allocation not given. Collection of the samples took place on day 63 after the first injection of vaccine or placebo. Source: peripheral blood, taken in a trial of Ad26.COV2.S vaccine versus placebo. The receptor set was obtained from a person between 18 and 65 years old who received the Ad26.COV2.S COVID-19 vaccine or a placebo.

CDR3 sequence reads: CASSPRESSYNEQFF. CDR3 nucleotide sequence: TGTGCCAGCAGCCCCAGGGAGAGCTCCTACAATGAGCAGTTCTTC. The chain carries TRBV7-9 and TRBJ2-1; D possibly matches TRBD1 or TRBD2 (5 bases each). Trimming pared 5 bases from V and 0 bases from J, leaving 11 bases between. The germline V gene encodes CDR1 SEHNR and CDR2 FQNEAQ (reference sequence). The CDR3 runs to 15 residues.

The chain links TRBV5-1 to TRBJ1-1; TRBD1 matches 10 bases. The CDR3 loop spans 15 amino acids. V gave up 4 bases and J gave up 6 bases; unmatched junction bases: 9. Per the germline V gene, CDR1 is SGHRS and CDR2 is YFSETQ. CDR3 sequence (DNA): TGCGCCAGCAGCACCGCCGGGACAGGGGATGCTGAAGCTTTCTTT. Translation gives CASSTAGTGDAEAFF.

The genes are TRBV7-3 and TRBJ2-7; a weak D match, TRBD2 (5 bases). The CDR3 spans 13 residues. From germline, CDR1 is SGHTA and CDR2 FQGTGA. V gave up 0 bases and J gave up 4 bases, with 7 bases separating them. The CDR3 region is CASSLTTGYEQYF. The CDR3 DNA reads TGTGCCAGCAGCTTAACGACGGGGTACGAGCAGTACTTC.

V gene TRBV18 combines with J gene TRBJ1-6; D is unclear. Germline CDR1 is KGHSH and CDR2 is LQKENI. The CDR3 is made up of 13 amino acids. Trimming took 2 bases from V and 10 from J, leaving 9 bases between them. CDR3 DNA sequence: TGTGCCAGCTCACCAGTCGTACAATCACCCCTCCACTTT. Amino acids: CASSPVVQSPLHF. Full variable domain (outside the CDR3, taken from reference TRBV18 and TRBJ1-6): NAGVMQNPRHLVRRRGQEARLRCSPMKGHSHVYWYRQLPEEGLKFMVYLQKENIIDESGMPKERFSAEFPKEGPSILRIQQVVRGDSAAYFCASSPVVQSPLHFGNGTRLTVT.

The chain joins TRBV4-1 to TRBJ1-2; 8 positions match TRBD1. The CDR3 is made up of 17 amino acids. Per the germline V gene, CDR1 is MGHRA and CDR2 is YSYEKL. J was trimmed by 3 bases and V by 3 bases; bases with no gene match: 12. CDR3 DNA sequence: TGCGCCAGCAGCCAGGGACCCACGGGACAGGTTTACTATGGCTACACCTTC. Amino acid sequence: CASSQGPTGQVYYGYTF.

The chain couples TRBV5-1 to TRBJ2-1, with D unresolved. CDR1 and CDR2 from the germline V gene are SGHRS and YFSETQ. The CDR3 contains 12 residues. V was cut by 3 bases and J by 3 bases, with 4 bases left in between. The CDR3 is CASSSFYNEQFF. CDR3 nucleotides: TGCGCCAGCAGCTCCTTCTACAATGAGCAGTTCTTC.

The count of this clone is one. CDR3 DNA sequence: TGTGCCAGCTCTACTCTACAGGGGGCCCTCGCCAAGGGTGAAGCTTTCTTT. This encodes CASSTLQGALAKGEAFF. The chain couples TRBV27 to TRBJ1-1, with 9 bases fitting TRBD1. The CDR3 is made up of 17 amino acids. Losses at the gene ends were 8 bases for V and 7 bases for J; bases not matched to a gene: 20. Per germline, CDR1 MNHEY and CDR2 SMNVEV (reference sequence).

This rearrangement joins TRBV30 to TRBJ1-1, with 7 bases matching TRBD1. Per germline, CDR1 GTSNPN and CDR2 SVGIG (reference sequence). V lost 0 bases, J lost 8 bases, and 9 bases stayed unmatched. There are 14 residues in the CDR3. The CDR3 loop is CAWSVSDRANEAFF. The CDR3 coding sequence is TGTGCCTGGAGTGTATCTGACAGGGCAAACGAAGCTTTCTTT.

CDR3 in amino acids: CASSLRWTEAFF. Here the CDR3 DNA reads TGTGCCAGCAGCCTTCGGTGGACTGAAGCTTTCTTT. The chain carries TRBV3-1 (or the pseudogene TRBV3-2) and TRBJ1-1; D remains ambiguous. The CDR3 length is 12 residues. With 4 bases removed from V and 5 bases from J, the gap between germline ends came to 8 bases. Per the germline V gene, CDR1 is LGHDT and CDR2 is YNNKEL (reference sequence).

The CDR3 region is CASSRVGLNQETQYF. CDR3 in DNA: TGTGCCAGCAGCCGAGTAGGACTAAACCAAGAGACCCAGTACTTC. The rearrangement uses TRBV6-5 and TRBJ2-5, with a possible D match to TRBD2 (6 bases). The germline V and J ends were trimmed by 6 bases and 0 bases, with 14 bases remaining between them. The CDR3 has 15 amino acids. CDR1 MNHEY and CDR2 SVGAGI come from the germline V gene.

CDR3 coding DNA: TGCAGTGCTAGTGGCGGGGAGCGCTATGGCTACACCTTC. It specifies CSASGGERYGYTF. J is TRBJ1-2 and V is TRBV20-1; D gene uncertain. From germline, CDR1 is DFQATT and CDR2 SNEGSKA (reference sequence). The CDR3 runs to 13 residues. Trimming took 3 bases from V and 4 from J, leaving 12 bases between them.

This chain connects TRBV12-5 to TRBJ2-2; 7 bases match TRBD1. CDR1 and CDR2 from the germline V gene are LGHNT and FRNRAP. Trimming at V came to 4 bases and at J to 1 base, leaving 6 bases not matched to a gene. The length of the CDR3 is 16 residues. The CDR3 DNA is TGTGCTAGTGGTTCCCCGAGGACAGGGAACACCGGGGAGCTGTTTTTT. The encoded protein is CASGSPRTGNTGELFF.

The rearrangement uses TRBV7-3 and TRBJ2-1, with D hard to call. Looked up from germline, CDR1 is SGHTA and CDR2 is FQGTGA. This CDR3 is 15 amino acids long. Trimming took 5 bases from V and 0 from J, leaving 11 bases between them. CDR3 in amino acids: CASSPRTSSYNEQFF. The CDR3 DNA reads TGTGCCAGCAGCCCACGGACGAGCTCCTACAATGAGCAGTTCTTC.

As for this clone: Other DNA sequences from this sample encode an identical CDR3 as well. The chain links TRBV5-1 to TRBJ2-6, with D perhaps assigned TRBD1 or TRBD2 (5 bases each). Trimming left V 0 bases short and J 2 bases short, with 9 bases between. This CDR3 is 16 amino acids long. Germline CDR1 SGHRS, CDR2 YFSETQ. This chain's CDR3 is CASSLAGTPGANVLTF. CDR3 nucleotide sequence: TGCGCCAGCAGCTTGGCGGGGACCCCTGGGGCCAACGTCCTGACTTTC.